This note documents a single TCR beta chain sequence. No antigen is known for it. Using quantitative 5'-RACE with molecular barcodes, the authors made TCR beta libraries. TCRdb processed the 5' RACE reads anew with MiXCR; each CDR3 protein has one entry. The sample gives 150,000 to 200,000 distinct CDR3 sequences, approximately 13% of which show up once; more than 9.5% is in the top ten. This record comes from a study of CD8 T cells in ankylosing spondylitis. Study-wide findings and caveats: A subset of motif variants has previously been described in the synovial fluid and blood of reactive arthritis.

The CDR3 is 15 amino acids. The germline V gene encodes CDR1 SEHNR and CDR2 FQNEAQ (reference sequence). V shed 7 bases and J shed 3 bases, with 16 bases lying between them. The TCR sequence derives from a female donor with ankylosing spondylitis or in good health (not recorded which). J is TRBJ2-1 and V is TRBV7-9; TRBD2 might be the D (6 bases). What was sequenced was blood, either unsorted or a sorted T cell fraction (not recorded which). The CDR3 bases are TGTGCCAGCATCTATAGCGGCATCGGCTACAATGAGCAGTTCTTC. This encodes CASIYSGIGYNEQFF.